Shown below are 26 T cell receptor beta chains from a single sample sequenced in a study of T cells in Graves' hyperthyroidism and ophthalmopathy. TCR beta CDR3 region amplification was performed from RNA transcripts. The TCR CDR3 first-round RT-PCR relied on the HTBI primer set. TCRdb ran MiXCR on the multiplex PCR reads and lists one entry per CDR3 protein. The sample has 600,000 or so distinct CDR3 sequences, around 15% seen once. The specimen sequenced was blood. The receptors here all came from a woman aged 25 to 39 with Graves' hyperthyroidism.

This clonotype appeared many times. J is TRBJ1-1 and V is TRBV20-1, with D uncertain. V dropped 2 bases and J dropped 0 bases, with 13 bases sitting between them. The CDR3 totals 15 residues. Germline-derived CDR1 and CDR2 are DFQATT and SNEGSKA (reference sequence). The CDR3 coding sequence is TGCAGTGCTAGATCGGAAGAGGCCCTGAACACTGAAGCTTTCTTT. It codes for CSARSEEALNTEAFF.

The rearrangement links TRBV2 to TRBJ2-7; 7 nucleotides agree with TRBD1. Germline V gene sequence: CDR1 SNHLY, CDR2 FYNNEI. The CDR3 sequence is 14 residues long. The junction had 5 bases not matched to a gene; V was cut back by 6 bases and J by 0 bases. Written as DNA, the CDR3 is TGTGCCAGCAGACCGGGACAGTCCTCCTACGAGCAGTACTTC. This translates into CASRPGQSSYEQYF.

There are many counts of this clonotype. V gene TRBV12-5 combines with J gene TRBJ2-1, with 11 bases matching TRBD2. The CDR3 is made up of 15 amino acids. Trimming removed 9 bases from V and 8 bases from J; junction bases left unmatched: 12. Germline CDR1 LGHNT, CDR2 FRNRAP. CDR3 nucleotides: TGTGCTAGGGGCGACGGGACTAGCGGCTGCGATGAGCAGTTCTTC. Translating it yields CARGDGTSGCDEQFF. The full variable domain, in which reference TRBV12-5 and TRBJ2-1 provide the parts outside the CDR3, is DARVTQTPRHKVTEMGQEVTMRCQPILGHNTVFWYRQTMMQGLELLAYFRNRAPLDDSGMPKDRFSAEMPDATLATLKIQPSEPRDSAVYFCARGDGTSGCDEQFFGPGTRLTVL.

The chain uses TRBV19 and TRBJ2-2, with D perhaps matching TRBD1 (6 bases). With 6 bases removed from V and 4 bases from J, the gap between germline ends came to 12 bases. Per the germline V gene, CDR1 is LNHDA and CDR2 is SQIVND (reference sequence). The CDR3 is 14 residues long. The CDR3 protein is CASRVTGSTGELFF. The CDR3 nucleotides read TGTGCCAGTAGGGTGACAGGTAGCACCGGGGAGCTGTTTTTT. The whole variable domain, filled in from reference TRBV19 and TRBJ2-2, reads DGGITQSPKYLFRKEGQNVTLSCEQNLNHDAMYWYRQDPGQGLRLIYYSQIVNDFQKGDIAEGYSVSREKKESFPLTVTSAQKNPTAFYLCASRVTGSTGELFFGEGSRLTVL.

About this clonotype itself: This may come from a read error, since a much larger clone is one base off. This chain uses TRBV28 with TRBJ1-6; D is unclear. Germline CDR1 MDHEN, CDR2 SYDVKM. Trimming removed 7 bases from V and 7 bases from J, with 14 bases in between. The CDR3 extends over 14 amino acids. Here the CDR3 DNA reads TGTGCCAGCACCCCCCCGACCGACAATTCACCCCTCCACTTT. Amino acids: CASTPPTDNSPLHF.

This clonotype was counted at least ten times. Germline is not matched at one junction end, which may reflect a read error. The DNA of the CDR3 is TGTGCCAGCAGTATAGGGACTGAAGCTTTCTTT. It yields the protein CASSIGTEAFF. The J gene is TRBJ1-1, the V gene TRBV19; D uncertain. Per the germline V gene, CDR1 is LNHDA and CDR2 is SQIVND (reference sequence). The length of the CDR3 is 11 residues.

In this sample, this clonotype turned up a few times. The CDR3 reads CASTQLTGLEQFF. DNA of the CDR3: TGTGCCAGCACACAGCTTACAGGGCTTGAGCAGTTCTTC. V is TRBV6-1 and J is TRBJ2-1, with D possibly matching TRBD1 (6 bases). V was cut by 7 bases and J by 9 bases, with 16 bases left in between. The CDR3 length is 13 residues. CDR1 is MNHNS and CDR2 is SASEGT in the germline V gene.

Comment on this clonotype: This sequence may be a read error, since a much larger clone differs from it by one base. This chain links TRBV29-1 with TRBJ2-6, with 9 bases that match TRBD2. V was pared by 4 bases and J by 7 bases, with 17 bases of the junction left unmatched. The CDR3 is 18 amino acids. CDR1 and CDR2 (germline): SQVTM, ANQGSEA. CDR3 sequence: CSVGGVAGGPLGANVLTF. CDR3 DNA: TGCAGCGTTGGAGGGGTGGCGGGAGGGCCCCTGGGAGCCAACGTCCTGACTTTC. Supplemented by reference TRBV29-1 and TRBJ2-6, the full variable domain reads SAVISQKPSRDICQRGTSLTIQCQVDSQVTMMFWYRQQPGQSLTLIATANQGSEATYESGFVIDKFPISRPNLTFSTLTVSNMSPEDSSIYLCSVGGVAGGPLGANVLTFGAGSRLTVL.

This clonotype was picked up many times. The rearrangement links TRBV20-1 to TRBJ2-1; possible D gene TRBD2, 5 bases. The CDR3 extends over 16 amino acids. V lost 6 bases and J lost 5, with 23 bases in between. The germline gives CDR1 DFQATT, CDR2 SNEGSKA (reference sequence). DNA for the CDR3: TGCAGTGCCCCGCGGCCGCGGGTAAGCAGGAACAATGAGCAGTTCTTC. Protein product: CSAPRPRVSRNNEQFF.

This clonotype was observed at least ten times. This chain uses TRBV6-1 with TRBJ2-2, with D tentatively TRBD1 (6 bases). Germline CDR1 and CDR2: MNHNS and SASEGT. This CDR3 is 18 amino acids long. The ends were cut back, 8 bases at V and 4 bases at J, with 26 bases in the middle. CDR3 coding DNA: TGTGCCAGCTACCCACTATACAGTCGAATAGGGGGCACCGGGGAGCTGTTTTTT. This sequence encodes CASYPLYSRIGGTGELFF.

The chain's CDR3 is CASSFGTTPSTDTQYF. CDR3 in DNA: TGTGCCAGCAGCTTCGGGACCACCCCTAGCACAGATACGCAGTATTTT. The V gene is TRBV5-6, the J gene TRBJ2-3; D assignment may be TRBD1 or TRBD2 (5 bases each). Trimming shortened V by 2 bases and J by 0 bases, and 13 bases separated the two germline ends. Germline values: CDR1 SGHDT, CDR2 YYEEEE. The CDR3 runs to 16 residues.

The J gene is TRBJ2-3, the V gene TRBV7-9; D tentatively fits TRBD1 or TRBD2 (8 bases each). The V end was cut by 5 bases, the J end by 2 bases, with 32 bases between. Per germline, CDR1 SEHNR and CDR2 FQNEAQ (reference sequence). This CDR3 has 21 amino acids. CDR3 in DNA: TGTGCCAGCAGCCCCGAGCCAGGACTAGCCCCTCAGGGGGCCCACACAGATACGCAGTATTTT. It specifies CASSPEPGLAPQGAHTDTQYF.

This clonotype was seen a few times. One junction end disagrees with the germline gene, perhaps due to a read error. This rearrangement joins TRBV11-1 to TRBJ1-1; possibly TRBD1 for D (5 bases). Germline CDR1 SGHAT, CDR2 FQDESV (reference sequence). The CDR3 covers 16 residues. The CDR3 loop reads CASSLSGGLLGTEAFF. Here the CDR3 DNA reads TGCGCCAGCAGCCTTTCCGGGGGACTATTGGGTACTGAAGCTTTCTTT.

The J gene is TRBJ2-5, the V gene TRBV7-2; D is perhaps TRBD1 (5 bases). Germline V lookup: CDR1 SGHTA, CDR2 FQGNSA. This CDR3 contains 14 residues. V dropped 1 base and J dropped 4 bases, with 10 bases sitting between them. For the CDR3, the DNA is TGTGCCAGCAGCTTAGGGGCCAGGGTAGAGACCCAGTACTTC. The encoded protein is CASSLGARVETQYF.

This clonotype was recorded a few times. The chain recombines TRBV2 with TRBJ2-3; 9 nucleotides agree with TRBD2. The CDR3 length is 17 residues. V dropped 6 bases and J dropped 4; count of bases not matched to a gene: 14. The germline V gene has CDR1 SNHLY and CDR2 FYNNEI. The CDR3 spells CASRGIAGVFGADTQYF. CDR3 coding DNA: TGTGCCAGCAGAGGGATAGCGGGGGTGTTTGGCGCAGATACGCAGTATTTT.

At least ten counts were recorded for this clonotype. The rearrangement links TRBV5-1 to TRBJ2-7; the match to TRBD2 covers 12 bases. Per germline, CDR1 SGHRS and CDR2 YFSETQ. With 3 bases clipped from V and 4 bases from J, the junction kept 5 bases outside the gene matches. The CDR3 totals 15 residues. This CDR3 is CASSSSSGRDYEQYF. CDR3 bases: TGCGCCAGCAGCTCTTCTAGCGGGAGGGATTACGAGCAGTACTTC.

This clonotype occurred many times. The chain joins TRBV27 to TRBJ1-2; D not certain. CDR1 and CDR2 from the germline V gene are MNHEY and SMNVEV (reference sequence). V was cut by 0 bases and J by 7 bases, with 12 bases left in between. The CDR3 contains 14 residues. Here the CDR3 reads CASSLSGGWAGYTF. CDR3 sequence (DNA): TGTGCCAGCAGTTTATCCGGTGGATGGGCTGGCTACACCTTC.

This clonotype was counted between two and nine times. The V and J genes are TRBV2 and TRBJ2-1, with D hard to call. With 2 bases removed from V and 11 bases from J, the gap between germline ends came to 10 bases. CDR3 length equals 12 residues. Germline CDR1 is SNHLY and CDR2 is FYNNEI. CDR3 DNA sequence: TGTGCCAGCAGTGAATCCCGGGCCCAGCAGTTCTTC. Translated, it gives CASSESRAQQFF.

As regards this clonotype: This may stem from a read error, because a much larger clone lies one nucleotide away. The chain carries TRBV30 and TRBJ1-2; tentative D call: TRBD1 (6 bases). This CDR3 contains 11 residues. Germline loops: CDR1 GTSNPN, CDR2 SVGIG (reference sequence). The CDR3 sequence is CACPDSISYAF. The CDR3 DNA reads as TGTGCCTGCCCGGACAGCATTTCCTACGCCTTC.

In this sample, this clonotype turned up a few times. The rearrangement joins TRBV6-1 to TRBJ2-2; possibly TRBD2 for D (5 bases). Germline CDR1 reads MNHNS; CDR2 reads SASEGT. Trimming pared 8 bases from V and 6 bases from J, leaving 10 bases between. This CDR3 is 12 amino acids long. The CDR3 loop is CASGLASGELFF. DNA of the CDR3: TGTGCCAGCGGTCTAGCCTCCGGGGAGCTGTTTTTT.

This clonotype was observed a single time. This chain connects TRBV15 to TRBJ2-7, with 8 bases that match TRBD1. The length of the CDR3 is 12 residues. The V and J ends lost 3 bases and 10 bases, in that order; junction bases with no gene match: 5. Germline CDR1 and CDR2: LNHNV and YYDKDF (reference sequence). CDR3 region: CATSRTGASQYF. The CDR3, as DNA: TGTGCCACCAGCAGGACAGGGGCGAGTCAGTACTTC.

A few counts support this clonotype. The V gene is TRBV7-9, the J gene TRBJ2-3; 10 nucleotides agree with TRBD1. The CDR3 consists of 21 residues. The ends lost 7 bases at V and 2 bases at J; junction bases unmatched: 24. Germline CDR1 reads SEHNR; CDR2 reads FQNEAQ (reference sequence). CDR3 residues: CASTSPGMGQGFLDFTDTQYF. Here the CDR3 DNA reads TGTGCCAGCACCTCCCCCGGGATGGGACAGGGGTTTCTAGATTTCACAGATACGCAGTATTTT.

CDR3 bases: TGCAGTGCCCTCACAGGGAAAGGGGCCAAAAACATTCAGTACTTC. Residues: CSALTGKGAKNIQYF. The chain links TRBV20-1 to TRBJ2-4; maybe TRBD1 (6 bases). The V end lost 6 bases, the J end lost 1 base, and 16 bases lay between the germline ends. Germline V gene lookup returns CDR1 DFQATT and CDR2 SNEGSKA (reference sequence). The CDR3 extends over 15 amino acids.

This clonotype has a count of ten or more. This sequence joins TRBV12-3 or TRBV12-4 and TRBJ1-1, with D unclear. Trimming pared 7 bases from V and 4 bases from J, leaving 7 bases between. The CDR3 totals 11 residues. The CDR3 DNA follows: TGTGCCAGCACTGGAGGCACTGAAGCTTTCTTT. Its translation is CASTGGTEAFF.

This clonotype was counted many times. This chain links TRBV3-1 with TRBJ2-7; D remains unclear. The CDR3 consists of 13 residues. The germline V gene has CDR1 LGHDT and CDR2 YNNKEL (reference sequence). Trimming shortened V by 5 bases and J by 3 bases, and 11 bases separated the two germline ends. The CDR3 sequence is CASSNGPGYEQYF. The CDR3 DNA follows: TGTGCCAGCAGCAACGGGCCCGGCTACGAGCAGTACTTC.

There are a few counts of this clonotype. The chain uses TRBV6-2 or TRBV6-3 and TRBJ2-7; TRBD2 aligns across 10 bases. The J segment lost 6 bases and the V segment lost 4 bases, leaving 12 bases of the junction unmatched. The CDR3 is 16 residues long. The V gene's germline CDR1 is MNHEY and CDR2 SVGEGT. The CDR3 DNA is TGTGCCAGCAGTTCCGAGGTCATAGCGGGAGGCTCCGAGCAGTACTTC. As protein: CASSSEVIAGGSEQYF.